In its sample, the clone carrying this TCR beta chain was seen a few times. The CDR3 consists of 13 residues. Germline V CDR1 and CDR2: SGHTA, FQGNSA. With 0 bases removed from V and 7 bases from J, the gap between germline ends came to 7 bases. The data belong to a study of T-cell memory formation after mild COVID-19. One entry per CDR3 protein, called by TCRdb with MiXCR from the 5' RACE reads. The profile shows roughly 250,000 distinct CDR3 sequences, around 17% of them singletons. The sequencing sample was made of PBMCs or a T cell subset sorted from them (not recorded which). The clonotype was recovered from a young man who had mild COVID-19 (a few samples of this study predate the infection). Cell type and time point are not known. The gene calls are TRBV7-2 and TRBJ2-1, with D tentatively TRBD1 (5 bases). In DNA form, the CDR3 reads TGTGCCAGCAGCTTAGCGGGGCGGAATGAGCAGTTCTTC. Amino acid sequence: CASSLAGRNEQFF.